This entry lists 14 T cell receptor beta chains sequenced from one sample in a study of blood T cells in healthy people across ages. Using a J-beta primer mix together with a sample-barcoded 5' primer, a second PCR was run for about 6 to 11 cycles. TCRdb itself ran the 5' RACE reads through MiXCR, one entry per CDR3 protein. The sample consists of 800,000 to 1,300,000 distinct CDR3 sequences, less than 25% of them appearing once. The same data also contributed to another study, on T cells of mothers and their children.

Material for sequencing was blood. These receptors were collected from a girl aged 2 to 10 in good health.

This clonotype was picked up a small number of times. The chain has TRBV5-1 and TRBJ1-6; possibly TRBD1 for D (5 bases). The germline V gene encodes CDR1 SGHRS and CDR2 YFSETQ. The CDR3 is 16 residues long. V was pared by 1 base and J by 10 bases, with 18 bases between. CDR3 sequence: CASSLFPDTYSSPLHF. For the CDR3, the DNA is TGCGCCAGCAGCTTGTTTCCGGACACATATTCCTCACCCCTCCACTTT.

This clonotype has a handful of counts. CDR3: CASSAGQGLGDTQYF. The DNA for the CDR3 is TGTGCCAGCAGTGCAGGACAGGGCTTAGGAGATACGCAGTATTTT. The chain is built from TRBV2 and TRBJ2-3, with 8 nucleotides matching TRBD1. Germline loops: CDR1 SNHLY, CDR2 FYNNEI. The CDR3 spans 15 residues. Trimming cost V 4 bases and J 5 bases; bases outside gene matches: 8.

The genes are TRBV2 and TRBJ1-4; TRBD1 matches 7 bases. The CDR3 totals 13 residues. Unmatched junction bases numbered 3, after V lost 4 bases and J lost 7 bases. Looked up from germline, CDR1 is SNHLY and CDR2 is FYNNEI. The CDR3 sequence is CASSGRQGEKLFF. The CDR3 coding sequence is TGTGCCAGCAGTGGACGACAGGGTGAAAAACTGTTTTTT.

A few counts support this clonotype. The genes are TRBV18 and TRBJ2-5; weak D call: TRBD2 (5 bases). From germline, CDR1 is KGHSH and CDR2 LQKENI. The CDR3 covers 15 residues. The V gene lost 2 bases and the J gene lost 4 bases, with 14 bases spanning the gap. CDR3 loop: CASSPATDGRETQYF. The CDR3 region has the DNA TGTGCCAGCTCACCAGCCACGGATGGGAGAGAGACCCAGTACTTC.

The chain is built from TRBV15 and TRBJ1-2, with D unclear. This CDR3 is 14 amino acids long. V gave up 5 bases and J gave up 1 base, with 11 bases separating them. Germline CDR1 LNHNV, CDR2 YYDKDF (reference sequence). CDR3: CATSVTAFNYGYTF. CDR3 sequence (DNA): TGTGCCACCAGCGTCACAGCCTTTAACTATGGCTACACCTTC.

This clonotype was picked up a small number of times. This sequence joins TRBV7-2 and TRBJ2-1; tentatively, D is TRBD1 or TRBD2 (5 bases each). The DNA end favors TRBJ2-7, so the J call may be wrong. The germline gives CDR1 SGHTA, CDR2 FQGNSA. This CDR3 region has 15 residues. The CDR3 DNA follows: TGTGCCAGCAGCTTAGCGGGGACGGCAACCTACGAGCAGTACTTC. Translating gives CASSLAGTATYEQYF.

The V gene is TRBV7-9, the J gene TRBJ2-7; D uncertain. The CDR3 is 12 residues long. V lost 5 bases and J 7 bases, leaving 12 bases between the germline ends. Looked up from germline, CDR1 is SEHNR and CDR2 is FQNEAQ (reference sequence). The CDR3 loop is CASSRELREQYF. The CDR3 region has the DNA TGTGCCAGCAGCCGCGAATTGAGGGAGCAGTACTTC.

DNA for the CDR3: TGTGCCAGCAGCTTAGCCCTTATGGGAGGGCCCGATGAGCAGTTCTTC. It is translated as CASSLALMGGPDEQFF. The chain employs TRBV7-8 and TRBJ2-1; 7 bases are a match to TRBD2. Per germline, CDR1 SGHVS and CDR2 FQNEAQ. The CDR3 is made up of 16 amino acids. The V and J ends lost 0 bases and 8 bases, in that order; junction bases with no gene match: 10.

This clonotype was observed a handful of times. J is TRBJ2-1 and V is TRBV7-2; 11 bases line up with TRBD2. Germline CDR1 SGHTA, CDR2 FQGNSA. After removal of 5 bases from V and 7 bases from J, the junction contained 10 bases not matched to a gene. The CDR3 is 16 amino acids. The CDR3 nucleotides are TGTGCCAGCAGCCCCCCCCTAGCGGGGGGCTTTAATGAGCAGTTCTTC. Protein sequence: CASSPPLAGGFNEQFF.

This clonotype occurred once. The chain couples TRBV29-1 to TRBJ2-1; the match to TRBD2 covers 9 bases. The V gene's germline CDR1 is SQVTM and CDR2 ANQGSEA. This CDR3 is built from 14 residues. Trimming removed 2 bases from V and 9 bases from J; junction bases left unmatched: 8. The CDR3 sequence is CSVELLAGRSEQFF. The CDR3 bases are TGCAGCGTTGAATTACTAGCGGGTAGGAGTGAGCAGTTCTTC.

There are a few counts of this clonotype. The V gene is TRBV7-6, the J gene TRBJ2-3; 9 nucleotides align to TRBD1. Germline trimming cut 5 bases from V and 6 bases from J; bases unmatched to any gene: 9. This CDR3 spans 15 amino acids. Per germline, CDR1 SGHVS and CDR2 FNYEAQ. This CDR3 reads CASSPDRGVVDTQYF. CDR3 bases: TGTGCCAGCAGCCCCGACAGGGGGGTTGTGGATACGCAGTATTTT.

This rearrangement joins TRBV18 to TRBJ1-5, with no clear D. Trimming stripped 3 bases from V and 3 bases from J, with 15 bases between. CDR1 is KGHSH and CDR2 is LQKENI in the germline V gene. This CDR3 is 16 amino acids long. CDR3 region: CASSPVRRFYNQPQHF. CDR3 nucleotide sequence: TGTGCCAGCTCACCGGTGCGAAGGTTTTACAATCAGCCCCAGCATTTT. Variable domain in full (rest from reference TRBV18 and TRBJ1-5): NAGVMQNPRHLVRRRGQEARLRCSPMKGHSHVYWYRQLPEEGLKFMVYLQKENIIDESGMPKERFSAEFPKEGPSILRIQQVVRGDSAAYFCASSPVRRFYNQPQHFGDGTRLSIL.

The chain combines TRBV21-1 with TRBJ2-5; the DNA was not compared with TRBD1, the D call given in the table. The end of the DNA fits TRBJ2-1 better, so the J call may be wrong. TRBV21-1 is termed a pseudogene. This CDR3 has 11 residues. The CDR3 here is CASSKGAGQFF. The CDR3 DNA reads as TGTGCCAGCAGCAAAGGGGCGGGGCAGTTCTTC.

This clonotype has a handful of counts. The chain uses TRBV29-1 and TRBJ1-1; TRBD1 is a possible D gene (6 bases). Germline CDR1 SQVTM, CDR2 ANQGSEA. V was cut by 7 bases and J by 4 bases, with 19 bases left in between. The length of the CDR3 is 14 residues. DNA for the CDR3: TGCAGCGGGGGATCGGGGGCCCTGGGCACTGAAGCTTTCTTT. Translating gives CSGGSGALGTEAFF.